The sequence of this T cell receptor (beta chain) was determined in a study of T cell responses to AZD1222 COVID-19 vaccine. General study findings and limits: Vaccine-associated CD4 TCRs spanned spike, dominant at 160-218 and 743-854. Donors were largely white British and mainly female; clonal diversity was possibly underestimated.

Note on this clone: The antigen remains undetermined.

TCRdb's copy holds only in-frame clones and misses some; the assay was immunoSEQ multiplex PCR. This sample has tens of thousands of clones, with around 80% found just once. CDR1 and CDR2 (germline): SGHVS, FQNEAQ. This CDR3 has 13 residues. With 6 bases removed from V and 3 bases from J, the gap between germline ends came to 12 bases. It was second doses at about 4 or about 12 weeks that were pooled. The sequence came from an adult who received the AZD1222 COVID-19 vaccine. The gene calls are TRBV7-8 and TRBJ2-7, with a weak D call TRBD1 (5 bases). Sequenced here: peripheral blood, sampled 28 days after the second AZD1222 dose. The CDR3 sequence: CASSRSGFYEQYF. CDR3 nucleotide sequence: TGTGCCAGCAGTCGTTCAGGGTTCTACGAGCAGTACTTC.